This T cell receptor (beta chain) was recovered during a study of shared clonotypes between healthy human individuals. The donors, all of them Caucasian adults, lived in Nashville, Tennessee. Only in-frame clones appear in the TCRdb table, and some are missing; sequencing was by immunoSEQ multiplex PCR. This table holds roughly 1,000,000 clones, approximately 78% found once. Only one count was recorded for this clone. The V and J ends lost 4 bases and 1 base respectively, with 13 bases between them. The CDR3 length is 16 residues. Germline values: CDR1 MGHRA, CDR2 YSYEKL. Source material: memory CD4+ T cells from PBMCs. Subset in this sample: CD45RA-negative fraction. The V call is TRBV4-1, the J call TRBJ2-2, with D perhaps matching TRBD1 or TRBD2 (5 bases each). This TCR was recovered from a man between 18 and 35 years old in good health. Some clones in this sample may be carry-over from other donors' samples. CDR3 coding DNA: TGCGCCAGCAGCCGGGGGTCGGCGGGGAACACCGGGGAGCTGTTTTTT. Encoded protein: CASSRGSAGNTGELFF.